Listed below are T cell receptor beta chains from one sample, sequenced in a study of cytomegalovirus exposure and HLA in healthy donors. Sequencing used immunoSEQ multiplex PCR; TCRdb keeps in-frame clones, though not all of them. Among around 220,000 clones listed, about 74% were seen once. What was sequenced was PBMCs. The receptors shown here come from a woman aged 25 to 45 in good health and CMV-seronegative. CDR3s include the opening cysteine and the closing phenylalanine or tryptophan.

cdr3_aa,j_call,v_call
CASSGLAGGFDTQYF,TRBJ2-3,TRBV6-1
CASSSTVSSSYNEQFF,TRBJ2-1,TRBV28
CASSLTDEQYF,TRBJ2-7,TRBV5-1
CAWSVSSGRLLYGYTF,TRBJ1-2,TRBV30
CASSLPEDSQETQYF,TRBJ2-5,TRBV7-9
CASSARTSGGSEQYF,TRBJ2-7,TRBV7-6
CASSSTGRDNYGYTF,TRBJ1-2,TRBV9
CASSQTGGGSSYEQYF,TRBJ2-7,TRBV5-4
CASSGGEGTEAFF,TRBJ1-1,TRBV18
CASSKGPTSGGFTETQYF,TRBJ2-5,TRBV5-4
CASSWVGTDEQYF,TRBJ2-7,TRBV7-9
CASSPQVDYEQYF,TRBJ2-7,TRBV27
CASSLAVGRAEGYTF,TRBJ1-2,TRBV7-3
CASSYSRLAGSETQYF,TRBJ2-5,TRBV6-5
CASSYPGRGKTEAFF,TRBJ1-1,TRBV6-5
CASSFRGPSYNSPLHF,TRBJ1-6,TRBV11-2
CAISELPGNEQFF,TRBJ2-1,TRBV10-3
CAISAGPEQYF,TRBJ2-7,TRBV10-3
CAWSAGLSGQGWSPLHF,TRBJ1-6,TRBV30
CASSLHGGQGRGEAFF,TRBJ1-1,TRBV5-1
CALGGGLKTQYF,TRBJ2-5,TRBV30
CASRDRTYEQYF,TRBJ2-7,TRBV6-1
CASSIDLTENYGYTF,TRBJ1-2,TRBV19
CASSLTGLDGYTF,TRBJ1-2,TRBV27
CASSELLTDTQYF,TRBJ2-3,TRBV6-1
CASSLDYGSQETQYF,TRBJ2-5,TRBV7-9
CASSLSRENEKLFF,TRBJ1-4,TRBV5-1